What follows are 9 T cell receptor beta chains derived from one specimen sequenced in a study of cytomegalovirus exposure and HLA in healthy donors (dated by TCRdb to about 2017). Library generation was performed with the immunoSEQ multiplex PCR assay. For the multiplex PCR, a mixture combining 60 forward primers for TCR Vbeta segments and 13 reverse primers for TCR Jbeta segments was used. Sourced from immuneACCESS, this table was stored by TCRdb with only in-frame sequences that have V and J called. A share of the clones is absent; for the studies checked, an unresolved V gene accounts for under half, and the remainder has no known explanation. Across this sample there are fewer than 95,000 clones, with 80% seen only once. The top ten constitute around 2% of the sample. The specimen sequenced was PBMCs. The receptors were sampled from a man between 18 and 35 years old in good health and CMV-seronegative.

CDR3 loop: CASSLGRGHTGELFF. The CDR3, as DNA: TGTGCCAGCAGCCTTGGCAGGGGGCACACCGGGGAGCTGTTTTTT. The chain joins TRBV7-6 to TRBJ2-2; 8 bases are a match to TRBD1. The CDR3 runs to 15 residues. Germline-derived CDR1 and CDR2 are SGHVS and FNYEAQ. V dropped 5 bases and J dropped 3; count of bases not matched to a gene: 5.

J is TRBJ1-6 and V is TRBV7-2, with D perhaps TRBD1 (5 bases). Germline-derived CDR1 and CDR2 are SGHTA and FQGNSA. The V end was cut by 1 base, the J end by 6 bases, with 7 bases between. This CDR3 spans 14 amino acids. DNA of the CDR3: TGTGCCAGCAGCTTAGTGCAGGGTAATTCACCCCTCCACTTT. Amino acids: CASSLVQGNSPLHF.

The chain recombines TRBV27 with TRBJ1-4; 11 nucleotides agree with TRBD1. The CDR3 runs to 15 residues. The V segment lost 5 bases and the J segment 6 bases; nucleotides outside the gene matches: 5. The germline gives CDR1 MNHEY, CDR2 SMNVEV (reference sequence). The CDR3 spells CASSALDRGHEKLFF. Here the CDR3 DNA reads TGTGCCAGCAGTGCCTTGGACAGGGGGCATGAAAAACTGTTTTTT.

The rearrangement uses TRBV30 and TRBJ2-5; tentatively, D is TRBD2 (6 bases). This CDR3 has 12 amino acids. The germline gives CDR1 GTSNPN, CDR2 SVGIG (reference sequence). V was pared by 8 bases and J by 5 bases, with 15 bases between. The CDR3 here is CATGLSGETQYF. CDR3 bases: TGTGCCACGGGACTCAGCGGGGAGACCCAGTACTTC.

The V and J genes are TRBV25-1 and TRBJ1-2, with 7 positions matching TRBD1. The CDR3 consists of 14 residues. Germline CDR1 MGHDK, CDR2 SYGVNS. V dropped 7 bases and J dropped 3; count of bases not matched to a gene: 8. CDR3 sequence reads: CASTRTGTDYGYTF. CDR3 nucleotide sequence: TGTGCCAGCACCCGGACAGGAACCGACTATGGCTACACCTTC.

This chain joins TRBV4-2 and TRBJ2-5; 9 bases match TRBD1. The end of the DNA aligns better with TRBJ2-7, so the J call may be wrong. This CDR3 comprises 14 residues. Per the germline V gene, CDR1 is LGHNA and CDR2 is YNFKEQ. This chain's CDR3 is CASSEQQGAVEQYF. The CDR3 DNA is TGTGCCAGCAGCGAACAACAGGGGGCGGTCGAGCAGTACTTC.

This sequence joins TRBV5-1 and TRBJ2-1, with 8 bases identical to TRBD2. CDR1 is SGHRS and CDR2 is YFSETQ in the germline V gene. The J segment lost 3 bases and the V segment lost 0 bases, leaving 5 bases of the junction unmatched. The CDR3 consists of 16 residues. In nucleotides, the CDR3 is TGCGCCAGCAGCTTGGCCGGGGGGGAGAACTACAATGAGCAGTTCTTC. This sequence encodes CASSLAGGENYNEQFF.

In nucleotides, the CDR3 is TGTGCCAGCAGCGTGGGACAGGGCGTAGATACGCAGTATTTT. Translated: CASSVGQGVDTQYF. The chain uses TRBV9 and TRBJ2-3; 9 bases line up with TRBD1. CDR1 is SGDLS and CDR2 is YYNGEE in the germline V gene. Losses at the gene ends were 2 bases for V and 5 bases for J; bases not matched to a gene: 3. The CDR3 extends over 14 amino acids.

The chain joins TRBV12-2 to TRBJ1-1; the DNA was not used to check the table's D call, TRBD1. TRBV12-2 is labeled a pseudogene. The CDR3 sequence is 13 residues long. CDR3 sequence: CGYRADIGTEAFF. Here the CDR3 DNA reads TGTGGGTACAGGGCCGACATAGGCACTGAAGCTTTCTTT.